This entry lists 10 T cell receptor beta chains sequenced from one sample in a study of CXCR3-negative and CXCR3-positive naive CD8 T cells. The authors made the TRB cDNA libraries by 5' RACE using UMI labels. TCRdb re-called the 5' RACE reads and gives one entry per CDR3 protein, without DNA. The sample spans 80,000 to 95,000 distinct CDR3 sequences; the ten largest clones claim around 1.4%. The sequenced material came from naive CXCR3- CD8+ T cells from blood. Stated subset: CD45RO-CCR7+CD27+CD95- naive CD8+ T cells lacking CXCR3 (TNR3-). These receptor sequences come from a human donor in good health. Some clones in this sample may be carry-over from other donors' samples.

This rearrangement joins TRBV29-1 to TRBJ2-7; TCRdb picks TRBD2, but there is no DNA to check that call. The CDR3 length is 13 residues. Germline CDR1 and CDR2: SQVTM and ANQGSEA. The CDR3 is CSVEASGSYEQYF.

The J gene is TRBJ2-7, the V gene TRBV20-1; TCRdb picks TRBD1, but there is no DNA to check that call. The CDR3 has 14 residues. Germline V gene lookup returns CDR1 DFQATT and CDR2 SNEGSKA (reference sequence). This CDR3 is CSALNGGVSYEQYF.

This chain joins TRBV29-1 and TRBJ2-1. Germline V lookup: CDR1 SQVTM, CDR2 ANQGSEA. This CDR3 contains 12 residues. CDR3 sequence: CSELISYNEQFF.

The CDR3 protein is CASTRGWWEQYF. V gene TRBV28 combines with J gene TRBJ2-7; with no DNA, the TCRdb D assignment of TRBD1 cannot be verified. The CDR3 runs to 12 residues. Germline lookup yields CDR1 MDHEN and CDR2 SYDVKM.

The J gene is TRBJ2-1, the V gene TRBV7-9. Per germline, CDR1 SEHNR and CDR2 FQNEAQ (reference sequence). There are 14 residues in the CDR3. CDR3 residues: CASSPRWDDNEQFF.

J is TRBJ2-7 and V is TRBV7-9. The CDR3 contains 14 residues. Germline-derived CDR1 and CDR2 are SEHNR and FQNEAQ (reference sequence). CDR3: CASSLVTSTYEQYF.

The V gene is TRBV6-4, the J gene TRBJ2-2; lacking DNA, the TRBD2 call made by TCRdb goes unchecked. CDR3 length: 13 residues. Germline V gives CDR1 MRHNA, CDR2 SNTAGT. This chain's CDR3 is CASSGESTGELFF.

The chain couples TRBV3-1 to TRBJ2-7; TCRdb's D call of TRBD1 is untestable without DNA. CDR1 and CDR2 from the germline V gene are LGHDT and YNNKEL (reference sequence). The length of the CDR3 is 16 residues. CDR3 amino acids: CASSQGPRGSTYEQYF.

This chain connects TRBV6-5 to TRBJ1-2; without DNA, the TCRdb call of TRBD1 cannot be checked. CDR3 length: 14 amino acids. Germline V gives CDR1 MNHEY, CDR2 SVGAGI. CDR3 region: CASSSGQANYGYTF.

J is TRBJ2-7 and V is TRBV5-1; the TCRdb D gene call, TRBD1, has no DNA to confirm it. This CDR3 has 15 residues. The germline V gene has CDR1 SGHRS and CDR2 YFSETQ. CDR3 in amino acids: CASGPRAQPGDEQYF.